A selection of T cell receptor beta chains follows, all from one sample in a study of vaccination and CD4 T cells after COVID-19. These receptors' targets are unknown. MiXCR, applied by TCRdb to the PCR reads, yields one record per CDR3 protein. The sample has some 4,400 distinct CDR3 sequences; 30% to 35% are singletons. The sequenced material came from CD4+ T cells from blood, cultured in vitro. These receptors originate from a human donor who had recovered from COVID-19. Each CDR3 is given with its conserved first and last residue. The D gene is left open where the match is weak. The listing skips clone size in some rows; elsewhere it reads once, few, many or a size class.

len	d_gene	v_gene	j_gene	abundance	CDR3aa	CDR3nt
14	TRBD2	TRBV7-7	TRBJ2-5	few	CASSSGTSGKTQYF	TGTGCTAGCAGCTCCGGGACTAGCGGGAAGACCCAGTACTTC
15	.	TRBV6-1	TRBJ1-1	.	CASTQHRDGNTEAFF	TGTGCCAGCACTCAACACAGGGACGGGAACACTGAAGCTTTCTTT
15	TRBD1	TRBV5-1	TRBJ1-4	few	CASSTRTGFGEKLFF	TGCGCCAGCAGCACAAGGACAGGGTTCGGTGAAAAACTGTTTTTT
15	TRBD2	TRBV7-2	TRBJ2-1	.	CASSLEASGPNERFF	TGTGCCAGCAGCTTAGAGGCTAGCGGTCCCAATGAGCGGTTCTTC
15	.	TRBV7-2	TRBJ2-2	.	CASSLFAVNTGELFF	TGTGCCAGCAGCTTATTCGCGGTGAACACCGGGGAGCTGTTTTTT
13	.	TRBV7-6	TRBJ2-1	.	CASSLRRDGEQFF	TGTGCTAGCAGCTTACGGCGGGATGGTGAGCAGTTCTTC
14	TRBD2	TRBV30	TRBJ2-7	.	CAWSSGTSIYEQYF	TGTGCCTGGTCCTCCGGGACTAGCATCTACGAGCAGTACTTC
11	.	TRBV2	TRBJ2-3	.	CASSRTDTQYF	TGTGCCAGCAGTCGAACAGATACGCAGTATTTT
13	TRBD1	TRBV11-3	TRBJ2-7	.	CASSLVRTGEQYF	TGTGCCAGCAGCTTAGTAAGGACAGGCGAGCAGTACTTC
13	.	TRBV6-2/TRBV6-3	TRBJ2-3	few	CASSYAGKDTQYF	TGTGCCAGCAGTTACGCGGGGAAAGATACGCAGTATTTT
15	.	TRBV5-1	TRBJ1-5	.	CASSLTGLSNQPQHF	TGCGCCAGCAGCTTGACAGGGTTGAGCAATCAGCCCCAGCATTTT
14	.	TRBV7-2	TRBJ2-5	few	CASSFRRREETQYF	TGTGCCAGCAGCTTTCGGAGAAGGGAAGAGACCCAGTACTTC
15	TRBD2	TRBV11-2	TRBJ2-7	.	CASSPRRLAGYEQYF	TGTGCCAGCAGCCCCCGACGACTAGCGGGCTACGAGCAGTACTTC
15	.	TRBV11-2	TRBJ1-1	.	CASSLGYKGGAEAFF	TGTGCCAGCAGCTTAGGCTATAAGGGGGGTGCTGAAGCTTTCTTT
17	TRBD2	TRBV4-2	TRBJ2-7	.	CASSQGHLAGLTYEQYF	TGTGCCAGCAGCCAAGGGCACCTAGCGGGATTAACCTACGAGCAGTACTTC
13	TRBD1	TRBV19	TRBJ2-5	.	CASGTGGVETQYF	TGTGCCAGTGGGACAGGGGGCGTCGAGACCCAGTACTTC
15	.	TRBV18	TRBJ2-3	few	CASSPPGADTDTQYF	TGTGCCAGCTCACCACCCGGGGCGGACACAGATACGCAGTATTTT
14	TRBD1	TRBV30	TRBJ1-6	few	CAWTAGTDNSPLHF	TGTGCCTGGACAGCCGGGACAGACAATTCACCCCTCCACTTT
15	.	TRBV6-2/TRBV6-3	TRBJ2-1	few	CASSPTSIIYNEQFF	TGTGCCAGCAGTCCGACCTCGATAATTTACAATGAGCAGTTCTTC
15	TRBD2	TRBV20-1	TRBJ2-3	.	CSATPSRGVTDTQYF	TGCAGTGCCACTCCTAGCCGGGGGGTTACAGATACGCAGTATTTT
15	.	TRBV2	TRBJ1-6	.	CASTEQSSYNSPLHF	TGTGCCAGCACTGAACAGAGCTCCTATAATTCACCCCTCCACTTT
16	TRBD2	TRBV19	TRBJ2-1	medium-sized	CASSGGTSGAYNEQFF	TGTGCCAGTAGTGGGGGGACTAGCGGGGCCTACAATGAGCAGTTCTTC
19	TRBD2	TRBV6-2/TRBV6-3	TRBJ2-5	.	CASSYSPGGRWGYQETQYF	TGTGCCAGCAGTTATTCCCCGGGGGGTAGGTGGGGATACCAAGAGACCCAGTACTTC
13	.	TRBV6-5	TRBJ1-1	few	CASSSHADTEAFF	TGTGCCAGCAGTTCCCACGCGGACACTGAAGCTTTCTTT
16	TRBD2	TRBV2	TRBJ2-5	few	CASSGTSGGAGETQYF	TGTGCCAGCAGTGGGACTAGCGGGGGGGCCGGCGAGACCCAGTACTTC
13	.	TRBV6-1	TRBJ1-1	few	CASREGLYTEAFF	TGTGCCAGCAGAGAGGGGCTTTACACTGAAGCTTTCTTT
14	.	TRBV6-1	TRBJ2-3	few	CASITTHGGDTQYF	TGTGCCAGCATCACTACCCACGGGGGAGATACGCAGTATTTT
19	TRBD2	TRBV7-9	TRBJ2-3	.	CASSFSPLLEAGVEAAQYF	TGTGCCAGCAGCTTCTCCCCCCTTCTAGAGGCGGGAGTCGAGGCGGCGCAGTATTTT
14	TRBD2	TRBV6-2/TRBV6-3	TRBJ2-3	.	CASSLRDYTDTQYF	TGTGCCAGCAGTCTTCGGGACTACACAGATACGCAGTATTTT
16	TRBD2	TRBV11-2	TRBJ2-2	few	CASSPLMGGVTGELFF	TGTGCCAGCAGCCCGTTGATGGGAGGGGTCACCGGGGAGCTGTTTTTT
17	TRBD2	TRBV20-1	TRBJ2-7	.	CSARELAGGPVSYEQYF	TGCAGTGCTAGAGAGCTAGCGGGAGGGCCAGTGTCCTACGAGCAGTACTTC
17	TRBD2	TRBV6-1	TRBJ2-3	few	CASSPPGLAASTDTQYF	TGTGCCAGCAGTCCCCCGGGACTAGCGGCTAGCACAGATACGCAGTATTTT
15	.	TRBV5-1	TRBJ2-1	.	CASSLERAGNNEQFF	TGCGCCAGCAGCTTGGAGCGGGCAGGGAACAATGAGCAGTTCTTC
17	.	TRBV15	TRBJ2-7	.	CATSKRLGDGRSGEQYF	TGTGCCACCAGCAAACGATTAGGGGATGGCCGATCGGGTGAGCAGTACTTC
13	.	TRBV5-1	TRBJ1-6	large	CASSLKADSPLHF	TGCGCCAGCAGTTTGAAGGCGGATTCACCCCTCCACTTT
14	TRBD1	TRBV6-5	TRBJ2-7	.	CASSYADRTYEQYF	TGTGCCAGCAGTTACGCGGACAGGACCTACGAGCAGTACTTC
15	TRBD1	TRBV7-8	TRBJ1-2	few	CASSRRGQGKYGYTF	TGTGCCAGCAGCAGACGGGGACAGGGAAAGTATGGCTACACCTTC
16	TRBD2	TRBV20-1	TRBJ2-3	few	CSATNRREIGTDTQYF	TGCAGTGCTACGAATAGGCGGGAGATTGGCACAGATACGCAGTATTTT
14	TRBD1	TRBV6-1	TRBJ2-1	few	CASSNGQGVNEQFF	TGTGCCAGCAGTAACGGACAGGGGGTCAATGAGCAGTTCTTC
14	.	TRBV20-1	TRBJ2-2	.	CSARKGAHTGELFF	TGCAGTGCGCGGAAGGGAGCGCATACCGGGGAGCTGTTTTTT
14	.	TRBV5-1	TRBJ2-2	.	CASSLVGNTGELFF	TGCGCCAGCAGCTTGGTAGGGAACACCGGGGAGCTGTTTTTT
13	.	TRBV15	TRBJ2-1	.	CATEGGPYNEQFF	TGTGCCACGGAGGGGGGTCCCTACAATGAGCAGTTCTTC
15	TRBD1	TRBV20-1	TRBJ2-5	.	CSAARLKGGQESQYF	TGCAGTGCTGCCCGACTCAAAGGGGGCCAAGAGTCCCAGTACTTC
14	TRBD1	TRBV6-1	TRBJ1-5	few	CASTGAWGYQPQHF	TGTGCCAGTACAGGGGCCTGGGGATATCAGCCCCAGCATTTT
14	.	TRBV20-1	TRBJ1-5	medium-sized	CSARDSKVLQPQHF	TGCAGTGCTAGAGATTCCAAGGTATTGCAGCCCCAGCATTTT